Shown below are 27 T cell receptor beta chains from a single sample sequenced in a study of long-term antiretroviral therapy in people with HIV. The run of the v3.0 immunoSEQ assay was at survey level. The assay was immunoSEQ multiplex PCR, and TCRdb's table has in-frame clones only and misses some. The sample includes just over 20,000 clones, about 80% seen only once; the top ten take roughly 4.8%. Sequences were derived from unsorted PBMCs, sampled 0.5 years after starting antiretroviral therapy. The source is a man younger than 30 with HIV.

This clone turned up a few times. The chain recombines TRBV18 with TRBJ2-4; TRBD2 matches 8 bases. V lost 2 bases and J lost 7; bases outside the gene matches: 7. This CDR3 spans 15 amino acids. Germline CDR1 reads KGHSH; CDR2 reads LQKENI. In DNA, the CDR3 is TGTGCCAGCTCACCAGGGAGCGGGAGAGGGAACATTCAGTACTTC. Its protein product is CASSPGSGRGNIQYF.

This chain joins TRBV5-6 and TRBJ2-4, with 7 nucleotides matching TRBD2. The germline V gene has CDR1 SGHDT and CDR2 YYEEEE. The CDR3 runs to 17 residues. V lost 0 bases and J lost 1; bases outside the gene matches: 7. For the CDR3, the DNA is TGTGCCAGCAGCTTGGGGGCGGGAGAGGAGGCCAAAAACATTCAGTACTTC. Translated: CASSLGAGEEAKNIQYF.

The chain combines TRBV6-1 with TRBJ2-3; 12 bases match TRBD2. V was pared by 9 bases and J by 4 bases, with 8 bases of the junction left unmatched. The CDR3 has 15 residues. Germline-derived CDR1 and CDR2 are MNHNS and SASEGT. The CDR3, as DNA: TGTGCCAGTTCTGGACTAGCGGGGAATTCAGATACGCAGTATTTT. Its protein product is CASSGLAGNSDTQYF.

This clone was picked up one time. V is TRBV7-9 and J is TRBJ2-3; either TRBD1 or TRBD2 may fit D (6 bases each). The CDR3 is made up of 13 amino acids. Germline CDR1 and CDR2: SEHNR and FQNEAQ (reference sequence). V dropped 8 bases and J dropped 2 bases, with 11 bases sitting between them. The CDR3 protein is CASGGPVTDTQYF. The DNA of the CDR3 is TGTGCCAGCGGGGGGCCGGTCACAGATACGCAGTATTTT.

J is TRBJ2-7 and V is TRBV27, with D perhaps assigned TRBD1 or TRBD2 (5 bases each). Trimming took off 5 bases at V and 3 bases at J, with 17 bases between the two ends. Germline CDR1 and CDR2: MNHEY and SMNVEV (reference sequence). The CDR3 length is 15 residues. The CDR3 DNA sequence: TGTGCCAGCAGTCTCCGGGACGAAACTCACTACGAGCAGTACTTC. Translation gives CASSLRDETHYEQYF.

The V and J genes are TRBV7-9 and TRBJ1-2; no clear D gene. The CDR3 extends over 12 amino acids. V lost 4 bases to trimming and J lost 3 bases, with 6 bases between them. Germline V gene lookup returns CDR1 SEHNR and CDR2 FQNEAQ (reference sequence). The CDR3 sequence: CASSSGHYGYTF. CDR3 in DNA: TGTGCCAGCAGCTCGGGCCACTATGGCTACACCTTC.

The chain is built from TRBV5-4 and TRBJ1-4, with TRBD1 matching 7 bases. The V gene's germline CDR1 is SGHNT and CDR2 YYREEE (reference sequence). The CDR3 contains 14 residues. The V and J ends lost 1 base and 7 bases, in that order; junction bases with no gene match: 4. In DNA, the CDR3 is TGTGCCAGCAGCTTGACAGGGGCTGGTGAAAAACTGTTTTTT. Translation: CASSLTGAGEKLFF.

The chain carries TRBV28 and TRBJ1-5, with 8 nucleotides matching TRBD1. V gave up 10 bases and J gave up 1 base; unmatched junction bases: 9. Germline values: CDR1 MDHEN, CDR2 SYDVKM. This CDR3 has 15 residues. The CDR3 DNA is TGTGCCACCGTTATTCAGGGGGCGAGCAATCAGCCCCAGCATTTT. Translating gives CATVIQGASNQPQHF.

The gene calls are TRBV30 and TRBJ2-5; TRBD1 is a possible D gene (5 bases). The length of the CDR3 is 12 residues. The germline gives CDR1 GTSNPN, CDR2 SVGIG (reference sequence). Deletions cut 0 bases from V and 12 bases from J, with 14 bases between. This CDR3 is CAWSVLKGPEYF. The CDR3, as DNA: TGTGCCTGGAGTGTACTTAAGGGGCCGGAGTACTTC. Full variable domain (missing parts from reference TRBV30 and TRBJ2-5): SQTIHQWPATLVQPVGSPLSLECTVEGTSNPNLYWYRQAAGRGLQLLFYSVGIGQISSEVPQNLSASRPQDRQFILSSKKLLLSDSGFYLCAWSVLKGPEYFGPGTRLLVL.

The rearrangement joins TRBV7-9 to TRBJ2-3; D is perhaps TRBD1 (6 bases). The germline V and J ends were trimmed by 5 bases and 8 bases, with 14 bases remaining between them. Germline CDR1 SEHNR, CDR2 FQNEAQ (reference sequence). The CDR3 has 13 amino acids. The CDR3 DNA reads as TGTGCCAGCAGCCCGACAGGACGGCTTACGCAGTATTTT. It translates to CASSPTGRLTQYF. Full variable domain (outside the CDR3, taken from reference TRBV7-9 and TRBJ2-3): DTGVSQNPRHKITKRGQNVTFRCDPISEHNRLYWYRQTLGQGPEFLTYFQNEAQLEKSRLLSDRFSAERPKGSFSTLEIQRTEQGDSAMYLCASSPTGRLTQYFGPGTRLTVL.

This chain joins TRBV4-1 and TRBJ2-7, with D perhaps TRBD1 (6 bases). Trimming left V 3 bases short and J 2 bases short, with 14 bases between. This CDR3 is 15 amino acids long. Germline loops: CDR1 MGHRA, CDR2 YSYEKL. The CDR3 nucleotides read TGCGCCAGCAGCCATTCCGGGACATCCCCCTACGAGCAGTACTTC. Translation: CASSHSGTSPYEQYF.

As to this clone: Other DNA variants within this sample encode the same CDR3. The chain has TRBV19 and TRBJ1-1, with no clear D. The CDR3 extends over 13 amino acids. With 1 base removed from V and 4 bases from J, the gap between germline ends came to 7 bases. Germline V gene lookup returns CDR1 LNHDA and CDR2 SQIVND (reference sequence). CDR3 in DNA: TGTGCCAGTAGTATAGGGGGTGGCACTGAAGCTTTCTTT. This sequence encodes CASSIGGGTEAFF.

This chain connects TRBV5-6 to TRBJ2-3; the match to TRBD2 covers 11 bases. This CDR3 region has 16 residues. V lost 5 bases and J lost 1; bases outside the gene matches: 6. Germline lookup yields CDR1 SGHDT and CDR2 YYEEEE. For the CDR3, the DNA is TGTGCCAGCAGGCTAACTAGCGGGGGACGCACAGATACGCAGTATTTT. Its protein product is CASRLTSGGRTDTQYF.

The CDR3 is CASSSSTGGYEQYF. DNA of the CDR3: TGTGCCAGCAGCTCGTCGACAGGGGGGTACGAGCAGTACTTC. This chain uses TRBV7-6 with TRBJ2-7, with 9 bases that match TRBD1. Germline V gene sequence: CDR1 SGHVS, CDR2 FNYEAQ. This CDR3 region has 14 residues. After removal of 4 bases from V and 4 bases from J, the junction contained 5 bases not matched to a gene.

This clone was seen more than once but under ten times. The chain uses TRBV25-1 and TRBJ1-2, with D possibly being TRBD1 (6 bases). V lost 6 bases, J lost 4 bases, and 15 bases lay in between. Germline V gene data show CDR1 as MGHDK and CDR2 as SYGVNS. The CDR3 runs to 14 residues. CDR3 sequence reads: CASSRRTVPYGYTF. CDR3 coding DNA: TGTGCCAGCAGCAGAAGGACAGTTCCCTATGGCTACACCTTC.

The chain couples TRBV2 to TRBJ2-2, with D hard to call. CDR3 length equals 15 residues. V was clipped by 7 bases and J by 3 bases, with 15 bases between them. Germline V gene data show CDR1 as SNHLY and CDR2 as FYNNEI. The CDR3 bases are TGTGCCAGCACTCCCTGGGTTGGATACACCGGGGAGCTGTTTTTT. Protein sequence: CASTPWVGYTGELFF.

This clone occurred a few times. This chain joins TRBV2 and TRBJ2-7, with 8 bases identical to TRBD2. In germline, CDR1 is SNHLY, CDR2 FYNNEI. This CDR3 comprises 14 residues. V gave up 4 bases and J gave up 5 bases; unmatched junction bases: 7. CDR3 sequence (DNA): TGTGCCAGCAGTGGTTTTAGCGGGAACCACGAGCAGTACTTC. Its protein is CASSGFSGNHEQYF.

The chain carries TRBV7-9 and TRBJ2-5; no firm D call. The CDR3 is 13 amino acids. CDR1 SEHNR and CDR2 FQNEAQ come from the germline V gene (reference sequence). V lost 2 bases to trimming and J lost 5 bases, with 9 bases between them. CDR3 protein: CASSLSGTETQYF. The CDR3 nucleotides read TGTGCCAGCAGCTTATCCGGAACGGAGACCCAGTACTTC.

The V and J genes are TRBV6-5 and TRBJ2-7; 7 bases are shared with TRBD2. Losses at the gene ends were 2 bases for V and 5 bases for J; bases not matched to a gene: 12. This CDR3 is built from 16 residues. The V gene's germline CDR1 is MNHEY and CDR2 SVGAGI. The CDR3 bases are TGTGCCAGCAGTTACAGGGAGGGCGGGGGATGGAACGAGCAGTACTTC. As protein: CASSYREGGGWNEQYF.

This chain joins TRBV11-3 and TRBJ2-1, with 9 bases lining up with TRBD1. The CDR3 is 15 amino acids. Germline V lookup: CDR1 SGHNT, CDR2 YENEEA. V gave up 4 bases and J gave up 4 bases; unmatched junction bases: 5. The CDR3 DNA reads as TGTGCCAGCAGCTCCGGGACAGGGCCTTACAATGAGCAGTTCTTC. Its protein product is CASSSGTGPYNEQFF.

V gene TRBV11-2 combines with J gene TRBJ1-1; D uncertain. The CDR3 loop spans 14 amino acids. Trimming pared 1 base from V and 6 bases from J, leaving 12 bases between. CDR1 and CDR2 (germline): SGHAT, FQNNGV. The CDR3 region is CASSLVWGGSEAFF. CDR3 coding DNA: TGTGCCAGCAGCTTAGTATGGGGAGGGTCTGAAGCTTTCTTT.

The rearrangement joins TRBV5-1 to TRBJ1-6; TRBD1 agrees at 7 bases. The germline gives CDR1 SGHRS, CDR2 YFSETQ. The CDR3 length is 16 residues. V dropped 1 base and J dropped 7; count of bases not matched to a gene: 8. CDR3 loop: CASSLWQGVGNSPLHF. In DNA form, the CDR3 reads TGCGCCAGCAGCTTGTGGCAGGGGGTAGGGAATTCACCCCTCCACTTT.

The chain employs TRBV5-8 and TRBJ2-6, with D tentatively TRBD2 (6 bases). Germline assignment: CDR1 SGHTS and CDR2 YDEGEE. This CDR3 is 19 amino acids long. V shed 3 bases and J shed 2 bases, with 21 bases lying between them. The CDR3 DNA sequence: TGTGCCAGCAGCTCGAGAAAGTGGGGAGGATTCGCTGGGGCCAACGTCCTGACTTTC. It yields the protein CASSSRKWGGFAGANVLTF.

This sequence joins TRBV7-9 and TRBJ2-7, with D perhaps TRBD1 or TRBD2 (5 bases each). The CDR3 is 14 residues long. The V gene's germline CDR1 is SEHNR and CDR2 FQNEAQ (reference sequence). Trimming took off 4 bases at V and 3 bases at J, with 13 bases between the two ends. The CDR3 spells CASSSRDQYYEQYF. The CDR3 DNA sequence: TGTGCCAGCAGCTCCCGGGACCAATACTACGAGCAGTACTTC.

The chain has TRBV7-2 and TRBJ1-3; D remains ambiguous. This CDR3 has 14 amino acids. Trimming stripped 1 base from V and 0 bases from J, with 4 bases between. Germline lookup yields CDR1 SGHTA and CDR2 FQGNSA. The CDR3 reads CASSLGLSGNTIYF. DNA for the CDR3: TGTGCCAGCAGCTTAGGGCTCTCTGGAAACACCATATATTTT.

The V call is TRBV6-1, the J call TRBJ2-2, with 9 bases fitting TRBD2. Germline lookup yields CDR1 MNHNS and CDR2 SASEGT. The CDR3 runs 14 residues. V dropped 6 bases and J dropped 3; count of bases not matched to a gene: 2. CDR3 amino acids: CASRTSGDTGELFF. The DNA for the CDR3 is TGTGCCAGCAGGACTAGCGGTGACACCGGGGAGCTGTTTTTT.

V is TRBV4-1 and J is TRBJ1-3; D remains unclear. V dropped 3 bases and J dropped 4 bases, with 4 bases sitting between them. The CDR3 is 12 amino acids. The germline V gene encodes CDR1 MGHRA and CDR2 YSYEKL. The CDR3 reads CASSQEGNTIYF. The CDR3 DNA reads TGCGCCAGCAGCCAGGAGGGAAACACCATATATTTT.